This T cell receptor beta chain was identified during a study of blood T cells in healthy people across ages. General study points: A strong correlation between TCR beta diversity and naive T cell percentage was seen.

CDR1 and CDR2 from the germline V gene are SGHRS and YFSETQ. Trimming stripped 5 bases from V and 8 bases from J, with 13 bases between. The CDR3 sequence is 13 residues long. As regards this clonotype: Antigen: not known.

Per sample, no less than 6 micrograms of total RNA were extracted. Alongside a J-beta primer mix, a sample-barcoded 5' primer served in a second PCR lasting about 7 to 11 cycles. Via MiXCR, TCRdb re-called the 5' RACE reads, giving one row per CDR3 protein. The data contain fewer than 600,000 distinct CDR3 sequences, around a quarter of them singletons. The sample also formed part of further work on T cells of mothers and their children. That report adds: Related mother-child pairs shared slightly more overlap than unrelated pairs, but the difference was non-significant. There was no detection of any persistent microchimeric T cell clones.

This TCR was recovered from a boy aged 2 to 10 in good health. V and J are TRBV5-1 and TRBJ1-4, with a possible D match to TRBD1 (6 bases). Sequenced input: blood. This CDR3 is CASSSGHDEKLFF. Written as DNA, the CDR3 is TGCGCCAGCAGTTCGGGACACGACGAAAAACTGTTTTTT.